The rows below give T cell receptor beta chains drawn from one sample of a study of tumor-infiltrating lymphocytes in primary liver carcinoma. TCRdb passed the multiplex PCR reads through MiXCR, listing each CDR3 protein once. The repertoire holds approximately 60,000 distinct CDR3 sequences, with 55% to 75% as singletons. The specimen was liver tumor tissue from sampling region 2. The receptors come from a man in his forties with primary liver carcinoma and hepatitis B virus infection. Each CDR3 is given with its conserved first and last residue. D genes are given only for firm matches. Some rows have no size entry. The others give once, few or many, or a class for an expanded clone.

d_call: -
j_call: TRBJ2-5
v_call: TRBV6-6
clone_size: many
cdr3_aa: CASSYDFGGETQYF
cdr3_nt: TGTGCCAGCAGTTACGATTTCGGGGGCGAGACCCAGTACTTC

d_call: -
j_call: TRBJ2-1
v_call: TRBV4-1
clone_size: -
cdr3_aa: CASSHEEGLPNSPFF
cdr3_nt: TGCGCCAGCAGCCATGAGGAGGGCCTTCCTAATAGTCCGTTCTTC

d_call: TRBD1
j_call: TRBJ2-5
v_call: TRBV2
clone_size: many
cdr3_aa: CASTVRGTGDF
cdr3_nt: TGTGCCAGCACCGTCCGCGGGACAGGGGACTTC

d_call: -
j_call: TRBJ1-1
v_call: TRBV5-6
clone_size: few
cdr3_aa: CASSLEKVTSTEAFF
cdr3_nt: TGTGCCAGCAGCTTGGAGAAGGTTACGAGCACTGAAGCTTTCTTT

d_call: -
j_call: TRBJ2-1
v_call: TRBV6-5
clone_size: -
cdr3_aa: CASSSWAPVGYNEQFF
cdr3_nt: TGTGCCAGCAGCTCATGGGCCCCCGTGGGGTACAATGAGCAGTTCTTC

d_call: TRBD2
j_call: TRBJ2-7
v_call: TRBV18
clone_size: -
cdr3_aa: CASSLTGGTSPYKQYF
cdr3_nt: TGTGCCAGCTCACTAACCGGAGGGACTAGCCCCTACAAGCAGTACTTC

d_call: -
j_call: TRBJ1-5
v_call: TRBV6-2/TRBV6-3
clone_size: -
cdr3_aa: CTSSSPLDQPQHF
cdr3_nt: TGTACAAGCAGTTCTCCCTTAGATCAGCCCCAGCATTTT

d_call: -
j_call: TRBJ2-1
v_call: TRBV29-1
clone_size: many
cdr3_aa: CSVGNNEQFF
cdr3_nt: TGCAGCGTTGGGAACAATGAGCAGTTCTTC

d_call: -
j_call: TRBJ2-2
v_call: TRBV11-2
clone_size: -
cdr3_aa: CVSSFAGSNTGGLFF
cdr3_nt: TGTGTCAGCAGCTTTGCGGGATCGAACACCGGGGGGCTATTTTTT

d_call: TRBD2
j_call: TRBJ2-7
v_call: TRBV6-5
clone_size: -
cdr3_aa: CAGSFTGTSDEQYF
cdr3_nt: TGTGCCGGCAGTTTTACCGGGACTAGCGACGAGCAGTACTTT

d_call: TRBD2
j_call: TRBJ2-1
v_call: TRBV12-3/TRBV12-4
clone_size: -
cdr3_aa: CASSVRGVAGVVNERFF
cdr3_nt: TGTGCCAGCAGTGTACGAGGGGTAGCGGGAGTGGTCAATGAGAGGTTCTTC

d_call: -
j_call: TRBJ2-1
v_call: TRBV29-1
clone_size: many
cdr3_aa: CSVRAGGNEQFF
cdr3_nt: TGCAGCGTCCGGGCCGGGGGAAATGAGCAGTTCTTC

d_call: -
j_call: TRBJ2-5
v_call: TRBV4-3
clone_size: -
cdr3_aa: CASSQAASERTGETKYF
cdr3_nt: TGCGCCAGCAGCCAAGCGGCTAGCGAGAGGACTGGTGAGACCAAGTACTTC

d_call: -
j_call: TRBJ1-2
v_call: TRBV7-9
clone_size: -
cdr3_aa: CASSSPGTVYGYTF
cdr3_nt: TGTGCCAGCAGCTCACCCGGGACGGTCTATGGCTACACCTTC

d_call: -
j_call: TRBJ2-3
v_call: TRBV12-3/TRBV12-4
clone_size: -
cdr3_aa: CSSSLFSAGPTDTQYF
cdr3_nt: TGTTCCAGCAGTCTTTTCTCGGCGGGACCCACAGATACGCAGTATTTT

d_call: TRBD2
j_call: TRBJ2-5
v_call: TRBV11-1
clone_size: -
cdr3_aa: CTSSFFSGTSETKYF
cdr3_nt: TGTACCAGCAGCTTCTTCTCCGGGACTAGTGAAACCAAGTACTTC

d_call: TRBD1
j_call: TRBJ1-2
v_call: TRBV6-1
clone_size: -
cdr3_aa: CASSEGRGRNTF
cdr3_nt: TGTGCCAGCAGTGAAGGCAGGGGGCGGAACACCTTC

d_call: TRBD1
j_call: TRBJ1-2
v_call: TRBV4-1
clone_size: -
cdr3_aa: CASSQGDRNYAYIF
cdr3_nt: TGCGCCAGCAGCCAAGGGGACAGGAACTATGCCTACATCTTT

d_call: -
j_call: TRBJ1-1
v_call: TRBV12-3/TRBV12-4
clone_size: -
cdr3_aa: CTSSAGTLNSEAFF
cdr3_nt: TGTACCAGCAGCGCCGGTACCTTGAACTCTGAAGCTTTCTTT

d_call: TRBD1
j_call: TRBJ2-1
v_call: TRBV4-3
clone_size: -
cdr3_aa: CANSRNPSDRGYNEQFF
cdr3_nt: TGCGCCAACAGCCGAAATCCCTCGGACAGGGGCTACAATGAGCAGTTCTTC

d_call: -
j_call: TRBJ2-1
v_call: TRBV11-1
clone_size: -
cdr3_aa: CASSIGGTVKSPNWNEQFF
cdr3_nt: TGTGCCAGCAGCATAGGCGGGACTGTCAAATCTCCTAACTGGAATGAGCAGTTCTTC

d_call: -
j_call: TRBJ1-5
v_call: TRBV6-2/TRBV6-3
clone_size: -
cdr3_aa: CVSSYSVQGQWPQHF
cdr3_nt: TGTGTCAGCAGTTACTCCGTACAGGGCCAGTGGCCCCAGCATTTT

d_call: -
j_call: TRBJ2-1
v_call: TRBV5-6
clone_size: -
cdr3_aa: CASNGGPNKEQFF
cdr3_nt: TGTGCCAGCAACGGAGGACCGAACAAAGAGCAGTTCTTC

d_call: TRBD1
j_call: TRBJ2-7
v_call: TRBV7-9
clone_size: -
cdr3_aa: CASSLYGLRDRENYEQYF
cdr3_nt: TGTGCCAGCAGCTTATATGGCCTACGGGACAGGGAAAACTACGAGCAGTACTTC

d_call: -
j_call: TRBJ1-2
v_call: TRBV29-1
clone_size: -
cdr3_aa: CSAEAEEEVDGYTF
cdr3_nt: TGCAGCGCTGAAGCGGAAGAAGAGGTGGATGGCTACACCTTC

d_call: TRBD1
j_call: TRBJ2-7
v_call: TRBV29-1
clone_size: -
cdr3_aa: CSAMTSRTGTPYERYF
cdr3_nt: TGCAGCGCCATGACATCTAGGACAGGCACTCCCTACGAGCGGTACTTC

d_call: -
j_call: TRBJ2-5
v_call: TRBV10-3
clone_size: -
cdr3_aa: CAISPDTVRETQYF
cdr3_nt: TGTGCCATCAGCCCCGACACGGTCCGAGAGACCCAGTACTTC

d_call: -
j_call: TRBJ1-2
v_call: TRBV29-1
clone_size: -
cdr3_aa: CSVIVNYAGYTF
cdr3_nt: TGCAGCGTTATAGTCAACTACGCTGGCTACACATTC

d_call: -
j_call: TRBJ2-1
v_call: TRBV14
clone_size: many
cdr3_aa: CASSQDRWGSYNEQFF
cdr3_nt: TGTGCCAGCAGCCAAGATAGGTGGGGCTCCTACAATGAGCAGTTCTTC

d_call: TRBD2
j_call: TRBJ2-7
v_call: TRBV5-1
clone_size: -
cdr3_aa: CASNYEGGPSGEQYF
cdr3_nt: TGCGCTAGCAACTATGAGGGAGGGCCGTCGGGTGAGCAGTACTTC

d_call: -
j_call: TRBJ2-2
v_call: TRBV29-1
clone_size: -
cdr3_aa: CSVGTSTANTGEPFF
cdr3_nt: TGCAGCGTTGGGACCAGCACGGCGAACACCGGGGAGCCGTTTTTT